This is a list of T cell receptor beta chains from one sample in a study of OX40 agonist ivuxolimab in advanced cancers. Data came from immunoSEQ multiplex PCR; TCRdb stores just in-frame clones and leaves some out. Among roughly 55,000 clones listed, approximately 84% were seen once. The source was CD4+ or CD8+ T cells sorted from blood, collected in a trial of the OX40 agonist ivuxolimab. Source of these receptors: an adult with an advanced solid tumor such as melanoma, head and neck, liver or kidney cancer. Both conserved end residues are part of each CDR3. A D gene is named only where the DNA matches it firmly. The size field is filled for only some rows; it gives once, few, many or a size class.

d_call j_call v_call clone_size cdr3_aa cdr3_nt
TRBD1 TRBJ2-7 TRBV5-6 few CASSLEQGVSYEQYF TGTGCCAGCAGCTTGGAGCAGGGGGTGTCCTACGAGCAGTACTTC
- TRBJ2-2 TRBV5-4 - CASSAETGELFF TGTGCCAGCAGCGCCGAAACCGGGGAGCTGTTTTTT
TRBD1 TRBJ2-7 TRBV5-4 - CASSSGQTYEQYF TGTGCCAGCAGCTCGGGACAGACCTACGAGCAGTACTTC
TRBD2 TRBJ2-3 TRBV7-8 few CASSFEEWGGRNTQYF TGTGCCAGCAGCTTCGAAGAGTGGGGGGGGAGGAATACGCAGTATTTT
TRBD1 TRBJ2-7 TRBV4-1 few CASSPRGGQVGYEQYF TGCGCCAGCAGCCCAAGAGGGGGACAGGTCGGCTACGAGCAGTACTTC
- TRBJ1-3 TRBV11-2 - CASSSWLEIYF TGTGCCAGCAGCTCCTGGTTAGAGATATATTTT
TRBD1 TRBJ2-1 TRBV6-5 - CASSPPGGAEQFF TGTGCCAGCAGTCCACCAGGGGGAGCTGAGCAGTTCTTC
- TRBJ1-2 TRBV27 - CASSPLGTNGYTF TGTGCCAGCAGTCCCCTGGGGACGAATGGCTACACCTTC
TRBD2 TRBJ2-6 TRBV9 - CASSAGGSGANVLTF TGTGCCAGCAGTGCGGGGGGCTCTGGGGCCAACGTCCTGACTTTC
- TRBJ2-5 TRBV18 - CASSPRAGETQYF TGTGCCAGCTCACCGCGGGCGGGAGAGACCCAGTACTTC
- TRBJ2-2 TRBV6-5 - CASSPDSILLFF TGTGCCAGCAGCCCCGACAGTATCCTACTGTTTTTT
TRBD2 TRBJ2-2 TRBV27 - CATAGGRAGELFF TGTGCCACCGCGGGGGGTCGCGCCGGGGAGCTGTTTTTT
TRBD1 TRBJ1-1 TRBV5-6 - CASSLGQGEYTEAFF TGTGCCAGCAGCTTGGGACAGGGAGAATACACTGAAGCTTTCTTT
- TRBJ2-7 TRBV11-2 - CASSFGTLYEQYF TGTGCCAGCAGCTTCGGGACCCTCTACGAGCAGTACTTC
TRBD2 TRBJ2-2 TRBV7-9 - CASSRGLASHNGELFF TGTGCCAGCAGCCGCGGACTAGCCTCTCACAACGGGGAGCTGTTTTTT
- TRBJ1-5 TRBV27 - CASSLGPSNQPQHF TGTGCCAGCAGTTTGGGTCCCAGCAATCAGCCCCAGCATTTT
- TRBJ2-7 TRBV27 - CASSLWDQAHYEQYF TGTGCCAGCAGTTTATGGGACCAGGCCCACTACGAGCAGTACTTC
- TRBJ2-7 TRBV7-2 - CASSTLIGGYEQYF TGTGCCAGCAGCACGCTTATTGGGGGCTACGAGCAGTACTTC
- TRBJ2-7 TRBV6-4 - CASSLTGPLYEQYF TGTGCCAGCAGTTTGACAGGCCCCCTCTACGAGCAGTACTTC
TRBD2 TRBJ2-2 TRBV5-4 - CASSLGGGRPGELFF TGTGCCAGCAGCTTGGGCGGGGGGCGCCCCGGGGAGCTGTTTTTT
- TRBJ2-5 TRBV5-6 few CASSLSVGVGGAWETQYF TGTGCCAGCAGCTTGTCTGTAGGAGTTGGGGGGGCCTGGGAGACCCAGTACTTC
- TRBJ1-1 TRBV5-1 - CASSLGRGVITEAFF TGCGCCAGCAGCTTGGGGAGGGGAGTGATCACTGAAGCTTTCTTT
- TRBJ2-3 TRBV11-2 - CASSSAADTQYF TGTGCCAGCAGCAGCGCGGCGGATACGCAGTATTTT
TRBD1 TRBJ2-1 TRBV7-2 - CASSLVLRGLQSDEQFF TGTGCCAGCAGCTTAGTATTAAGGGGGCTGCAATCGGATGAGCAGTTCTTC
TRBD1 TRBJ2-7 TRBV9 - CASSQGQGSLEQYF TGTGCCAGCAGCCAGGGACAGGGGAGCCTCGAGCAGTACTTC
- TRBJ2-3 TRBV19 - CASREGDTQYF TGTGCCAGTAGGGAGGGGGATACGCAGTATTTT
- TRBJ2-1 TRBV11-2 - CASSLVLGYEQFF TGTGCCAGCAGCTTAGTCCTTGGGTATGAGCAGTTCTTC
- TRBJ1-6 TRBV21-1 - CASSKRGLLNSPLHF TGTGCCAGCAGTAAAAGGGGGCTGTTAAATTCACCCCTCCACTTT
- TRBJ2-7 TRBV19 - CASSMTPSYEQYF TGTGCCAGTAGTATGACACCGAGCTACGAGCAGTACTTC
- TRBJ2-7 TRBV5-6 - CASSFVAAPYEQYF TGTGCCAGCAGCTTCGTAGCGGCCCCCTACGAGCAGTACTTC
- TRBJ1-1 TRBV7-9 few CASSPGGNTEAFF TGTGCCAGCAGCCCCGGCGGGAACACTGAAGCTTTCTTT
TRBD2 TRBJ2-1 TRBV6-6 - CASSWGGHNEQFF TGTGCCAGCAGTTGGGGGGGTCACAATGAGCAGTTCTTC
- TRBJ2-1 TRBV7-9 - CASSLAGSGYWNNEQFF TGTGCCAGCAGCTTAGCCGGGTCGGGTTATTGGAACAATGAGCAGTTCTTC
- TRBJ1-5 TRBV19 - CASSPPGLPVYSNQPQHF TGTGCCAGTAGTCCTCCGGGACTCCCAGTTTATAGCAATCAGCCCCAGCATTTT
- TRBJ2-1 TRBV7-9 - CASSLLRLYNEQFF TGTGCCAGCAGCTTACTCAGGCTCTACAATGAGCAGTTCTTC
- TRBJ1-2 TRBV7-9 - CASSLADSSIYYGYTF TGTGCCAGCAGCTTAGCGGACAGCTCGATTTACTATGGCTACACCTTC